The T cell receptor beta chain under discussion was sequenced for a study of T-cell memory formation after mild COVID-19. Study in general: TCR clusters mostly belonged to single donors.

The CDR3 is 15 amino acids. Germline V gene lookup returns CDR1 SGHRS and CDR2 YFSETQ. Barcoded TCR alpha and TCR beta cDNA libraries with UMIs came from 5'RACE using constant-segment primers. A single record per CDR3 protein comes from TCRdb applying MiXCR to the 5' RACE reads. The data hold over 5,500 distinct CDR3 sequences, with 50% to 75% observed a single time. Regarding this clonotype: Its antigen is currently unknown.

Whole-study results and caveats: Mostly located in CM and EM were contracting CD4+ clones, with contracting CD8+ clones located in EMRA. Clones shrinking from day 15 to 85 showed even CD4/CD8 mixes; later expanders tilted CD4+.

This receptor was obtained from an adult who had mild COVID-19 (a few samples of this study predate the infection). Cell type and time point are not known. Sequencing was performed on PBMCs or a T cell subset sorted from them (not recorded which). The chain joins TRBV5-1 to TRBJ2-5, with TRBD1 identical over 8 bases. The J call is in doubt because the DNA end fits TRBJ2-7 better. The CDR3 DNA reads TGCGCCAGCAGCTTACAGCCGGACAGGGTGGTCGAGCAGTACTTC. Its translation is CASSLQPDRVVEQYF.